Reported below is one T cell receptor (beta chain). These data come from a study of control samples from healthy donors and cancer patients. Germline lookup yields CDR1 SGHDN and CDR2 FVKESK. This CDR3 region has 16 residues. Trimming at V came to 1 base and at J to 4 bases, leaving 6 bases not matched to a gene. Generated by immunoSEQ multiplex PCR, the TCRdb table keeps only in-frame clones and is missing some. The sample includes tens of thousands of clones, less than 95% of them seen just once. The V and J genes are TRBV14 and TRBJ2-1; 8 nucleotides match TRBD1. The receptor was derived from a woman aged 18-29 years in good health. The specimen was blood. CDR3 protein: CASSQGTGGPYNEQFF. The CDR3 DNA reads as TGTGCCAGCAGCCAAGGTACAGGGGGTCCGTACAATGAGCAGTTCTTC.